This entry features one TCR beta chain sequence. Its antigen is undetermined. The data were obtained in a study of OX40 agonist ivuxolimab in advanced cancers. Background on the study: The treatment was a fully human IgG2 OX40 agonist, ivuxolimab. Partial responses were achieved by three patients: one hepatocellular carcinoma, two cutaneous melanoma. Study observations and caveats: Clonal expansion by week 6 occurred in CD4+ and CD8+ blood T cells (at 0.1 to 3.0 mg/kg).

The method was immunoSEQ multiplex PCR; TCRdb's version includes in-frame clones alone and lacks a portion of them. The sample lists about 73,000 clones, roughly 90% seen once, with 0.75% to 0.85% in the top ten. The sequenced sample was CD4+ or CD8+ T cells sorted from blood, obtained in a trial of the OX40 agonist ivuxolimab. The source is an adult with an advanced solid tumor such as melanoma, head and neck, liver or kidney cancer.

The CDR3 is CASSPRVEQFF. As DNA, the CDR3 is TGTGCCAGCAGCCCACGGGTGGAGCAGTTCTTC. V usage is TRBV5-8 and J usage is TRBJ2-1; D is ambiguous. Trimming left V 4 bases short and J 10 bases short, with 9 bases between. The CDR3 is made up of 11 amino acids. Germline V gene sequence: CDR1 SGHTS, CDR2 YDEGEE.